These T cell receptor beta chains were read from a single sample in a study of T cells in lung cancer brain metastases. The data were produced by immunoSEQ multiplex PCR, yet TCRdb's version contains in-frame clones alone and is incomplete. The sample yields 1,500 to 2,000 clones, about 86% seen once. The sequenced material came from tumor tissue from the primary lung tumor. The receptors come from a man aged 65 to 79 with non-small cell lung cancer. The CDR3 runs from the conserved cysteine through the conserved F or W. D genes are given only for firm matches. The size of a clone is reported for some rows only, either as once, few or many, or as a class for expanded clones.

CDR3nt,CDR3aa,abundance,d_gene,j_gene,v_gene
TGTGCCAGTAGTATGAGAACAGGAACATGGAACACCGGGGAGCTGTTTTTT,CASSMRTGTWNTGELFF,-,-,TRBJ2-2,TRBV19
TGTGCCAGCAGCTCCCGACGGGGGAACACCGGGGAGCTGTTTTTT,CASSSRRGNTGELFF,-,-,TRBJ2-2,TRBV5-4
TGTGCCAGCAGTGAAGCTGGGAGAAACTATGGCTACACCTTC,CASSEAGRNYGYTF,-,-,TRBJ1-2,TRBV2
TGTGCCAGCAGCTTAGACGGGACCGGGACTAGTCTCCTGGCGACCCAGTACTTC,CASSLDGTGTSLLATQYF,-,TRBD2,TRBJ2-5,TRBV7-2
TGTGCCAGCAGCTCCCGGAGGACCATATATTTT,CASSSRRTIYF,-,-,TRBJ1-3,TRBV7-2
TGTGCCAGCAGCCTTTTAGCGGGAGCGGAGGAGACCCAGTACTTC,CASSLLAGAEETQYF,-,TRBD2,TRBJ2-5,TRBV5-5
TGCGCCAGCAGCCTCTCCGCGACAGGGAACACTGAAGCTTTCTTT,CASSLSATGNTEAFF,-,-,TRBJ1-1,TRBV5-1
TGTGCCAGCAGCATAACCCTATCTGCCGGGGAGCTGTTTTTT,CASSITLSAGELFF,-,-,TRBJ2-2,TRBV11-3
TGTGCCAGCAGTGAAAGTTCTAGGAGTTATAATGAAAAACTGTTTTTT,CASSESSRSYNEKLFF,few,-,TRBJ1-4,TRBV25-1
TGCAGCGTAAAAACCGGGACACGAACTGAAGCTTTCTTT,CSVKTGTRTEAFF,-,-,TRBJ1-1,TRBV29-1
TGTGCCAGCAGCTTGGCGGCGGACGCCGGTGGCTACACCTTC,CASSLAADAGGYTF,once,-,TRBJ1-2,TRBV5-5
TGTGTCAGCAGCATGGAGACAGGGCAGGAGACCCAGTACTTC,CVSSMETGQETQYF,-,TRBD1,TRBJ2-5,TRBV5-4
TGCGCCAGCAGCTTGGGACTAGGAGGATACAATGAGCAGTTCTTC,CASSLGLGGYNEQFF,-,-,TRBJ2-1,TRBV5-1
TGTGCCAGCAGCTTAGATTGGGGTATCACCTACGAGCAGTACTTC,CASSLDWGITYEQYF,large,-,TRBJ2-7,TRBV7-2
TGTGCCAGCAGCTACAGGGGACAAAACTACGAGCAGTACTTC,CASSYRGQNYEQYF,few,TRBD1,TRBJ2-7,TRBV28
TGTGCCAGCACCCCGGGCGGGAGCCAAGAGACCCAGTACTTC,CASTPGGSQETQYF,-,TRBD2,TRBJ2-5,TRBV5-4